The rows below give T cell receptor beta chains drawn from one sample of a study of blood T cell repertoires in COVID-19. Method: immunoSEQ multiplex PCR; TCRdb's copy keeps in-frame clones and lacks some. The sample contains about 140,000 clones, about 90% of which appear only once. Sequenced material: peripheral blood. These receptors were obtained from a man aged 60-69 years with active or convalescent COVID-19. Each CDR3 is given with its conserved first and last residue. Each record gives: J gene, D gene, clone size, V gene, CDR3 DNA, CDR3 protein. D genes are given only for firm matches. Clone sizes are given selectively: once, few, many, or a class where the clone is expanded.

>TRBJ1-1|-|-|TRBV6-6
TGTGCCAGCCTACAGGTTTCCACTGAAGCTTTCTTT
CASLQVSTEAFF
>TRBJ2-5|TRBD2|-|TRBV15
TGTGCCACCAGCAGAGATCTGACCGGGACTAGCGCCCTCCAAGAGACCCAGTACTTC
CATSRDLTGTSALQETQYF
>TRBJ2-1|-|-|TRBV2
TGTGCCAGCAGTGACAGCAGCGCCTACAATGAGCAGTTCTTC
CASSDSSAYNEQFF
>TRBJ2-7|TRBD2|-|TRBV19
TGTGCCAGTAGTATACTCAGCGGGAGCTCCTACGAGCAGTACTTC
CASSILSGSSYEQYF
>TRBJ2-7|-|-|TRBV25-1
TGTGCCAGCAGTGCCAGCTACGAGCAGTACTTC
CASSASYEQYF
>TRBJ2-6|-|-|TRBV19
TGTGCCAGTAGTCCCTTCTCTGGGGCCAACGTCCTGACTTTC
CASSPFSGANVLTF
>TRBJ1-2|-|-|TRBV28
TGTGCCAGCAGTGCCCCAGGGGCGGGTGGCTACACCTTC
CASSAPGAGGYTF
>TRBJ1-5|-|-|TRBV7-2
TGTGCCAGCAGCTTATCCGGGAATCAGCCCCAGCATTTT
CASSLSGNQPQHF
>TRBJ1-5|TRBD1|-|TRBV5-5
TGTGCCAGCAGCCCCGGGACAGTAGACAATCAGCCCCAGCATTTT
CASSPGTVDNQPQHF
>TRBJ2-7|TRBD1|-|TRBV30
TGTGCCTTCGGGACAGGCGACCTAATCGAGCAGTACTTC
CAFGTGDLIEQYF
>TRBJ2-1|TRBD2|once|TRBV7-3
TGTGCCAGCAGCTCCGCTAGCGGGAGCTCCTACAATGAGCAGTTCTTC
CASSSASGSSYNEQFF
>TRBJ1-6|-|-|TRBV4-3
TGCGCCAGCAGCCAGGACAGAACCAATTCACCCCTCCACTTT
CASSQDRTNSPLHF
>TRBJ2-3|-|-|TRBV5-1
TGCGCCAGCAGCTTGTTCGGGAGCGGCACAGATACGCAGTATTTT
CASSLFGSGTDTQYF
>TRBJ1-2|-|once|TRBV30
TGTGCCTGGAGTGTCGGGGGTGCGTGGGGCTACACCTTC
CAWSVGGAWGYTF
>TRBJ2-1|TRBD2|-|TRBV30
TGTGCCTGGAATGTCCAAGCGGGAGGATACAATGAGCAGTTCTTC
CAWNVQAGGYNEQFF
>TRBJ1-2|-|-|TRBV19
TGTGCCAGTAACCCTCAACAGGGTTCTACCTATGGCTACACCTTC
CASNPQQGSTYGYTF
>TRBJ2-7|-|few|TRBV20-1
TGCAGTGCTAGTCCAGGCCCTACCTACGAGCAGTACTTC
CSASPGPTYEQYF
>TRBJ2-3|TRBD1|-|TRBV5-1
TGCGCCAGCAGCTCGACCAGGACAGGGAAACAAGATACGCAGTATTTT
CASSSTRTGKQDTQYF
>TRBJ2-3|TRBD1|-|TRBV5-5
TGTGCCAGCAGCCCCGGACAGGGGCGGGATACGCAGTATTTT
CASSPGQGRDTQYF
>TRBJ2-5|TRBD1|-|TRBV5-1
TGCGCCAGCAGCCCAGGGGGCCGGGAGACCCAGTACTTC
CASSPGGRETQYF
>TRBJ1-2|-|-|TRBV18
TGTGCCAGCTCACCATTGTTGAAGGGAGACTATGGCTACACCTTC
CASSPLLKGDYGYTF
>TRBJ1-1|TRBD1|once|TRBV6-2/TRBV6-3
TGTGCCAGCAGCCCGGGACAGTTGAACACTGAAGCTTTCTTT
CASSPGQLNTEAFF
>TRBJ2-3|-|-|TRBV6-6
TGTGCCAGCAGTTACCCCCCGTCAGGGGGGACAGATACGCAGTATTTT
CASSYPPSGGTDTQYF
>TRBJ2-7|-|-|TRBV7-2
TGTGCCAGCTCCGAGACTACCTACGAGCAGTACTTC
CASSETTYEQYF
>TRBJ2-7|-|once|TRBV7-3
TGTGCCAGCAGCTCAGGGGCAGGGGTGGGCGAGCAGTACTTC
CASSSGAGVGEQYF
>TRBJ2-3|-|-|TRBV7-3
TGTGCCAGCAGCTCTGGAAGCGATGGAACAGATACGCAGTATTTT
CASSSGSDGTDTQYF
>TRBJ1-4|-|once|TRBV6-1
TGTGCCAGCAGTTGGGACACTAGTAATGAAAAACTGTTTTTT
CASSWDTSNEKLFF
>TRBJ2-1|TRBD1|-|TRBV5-1
TGCGCCAGCAGCCTCCAGACAGGGAAGAATGAGCAGTTCTTC
CASSLQTGKNEQFF
>TRBJ1-1|TRBD1|-|TRBV9
TGTGCCAGCAGCGGGAGACAGGGGTTAACTGAAGCTTTCTTT
CASSGRQGLTEAFF
>TRBJ1-2|TRBD1|-|TRBV20-1
TGCAGCCCTAGACAGGGCCATGGCTACACCTTC
CSPRQGHGYTF
>TRBJ2-3|-|-|TRBV7-2
TGTGCCAGCAGCCCTAGGAACGGCGGGTGGGGAGATACGCAGTATTTT
CASSPRNGGWGDTQYF
>TRBJ2-2|-|-|TRBV11-2
TGTGCCAGCAGCCTGACGGGGAGGAGGAGGACCGGGGAGCTGTTTTTT
CASSLTGRRRTGELFF
>TRBJ2-2|TRBD1|-|TRBV27
TGTGCCAGCAGTACAAGGACAGGGAACACCGGGGAGCTGTTTTTT
CASSTRTGNTGELFF
>TRBJ2-3|TRBD2|once|TRBV7-9
TGTGCCAGCAGCCAGCTAGCGGGAGTTTCAGATACGCAGTATTTT
CASSQLAGVSDTQYF
>TRBJ1-4|-|-|TRBV5-6
TGTGCCAGCAGCTTGGAGTTGGGGGGGAAGAATGAAAAACTGTTTTTT
CASSLELGGKNEKLFF
>TRBJ1-2|-|-|TRBV18
TGTGCCAGCTCAATGAAGGGGCGCGAGGGCTACACCTTC
CASSMKGREGYTF
>TRBJ2-7|TRBD2|-|TRBV5-4
TGTGCCAGCAGCTCAGATATTGGGACTAGCGCCTACGAGCAGTACTTC
CASSSDIGTSAYEQYF
>TRBJ2-3|TRBD2|-|TRBV18
TGTGCCAGCTCACCGATCAGCGGGAGCCGGAACACAGATACGCAGTATTTT
CASSPISGSRNTDTQYF
>TRBJ1-4|TRBD1|-|TRBV18
TGTGCCAGCTCACGGGGACAGGGGGCAACTAATGAAAAACTGTTTTTT
CASSRGQGATNEKLFF
>TRBJ2-2|TRBD2|-|TRBV4-3
TGCGCCAGCAGCCAAGCCCTACTAGCGGGAGGGCCAAACACCGGGGAGCTGTTTTTT
CASSQALLAGGPNTGELFF
>TRBJ2-5|TRBD2|-|TRBV9
TGTGCCAGCAGCGTAGCATCCATCGCGGGAGGGGAGACCCAGTACTTC
CASSVASIAGGETQYF
>TRBJ2-3|TRBD2|-|TRBV7-6
TGTGCCAGCAGCTCGACTAGCGGGACCCGAAATACGCAGTATTTT
CASSSTSGTRNTQYF
>TRBJ2-1|TRBD1|-|TRBV28
TGTGCCAGCAGGGGGCAGGGGGACTACAATGAGCAGTTCTTC
CASRGQGDYNEQFF
>TRBJ1-4|TRBD1|-|TRBV19
TGTGCCAGTAGTATAGGGGACAGACTGTATGAAAAACTGTTTTTT
CASSIGDRLYEKLFF
>TRBJ1-2|-|few|TRBV12-3/TRBV12-4
TGTGCCAGCAGTCCGGGTCAGGGCTATGGCTACACCTTC
CASSPGQGYGYTF
>TRBJ1-3|-|-|TRBV19
TGTGCCAGTAGTATGGGTACGGGTCGGGCTGGAAACACCATATATTTT
CASSMGTGRAGNTIYF
>TRBJ2-2|-|-|TRBV7-6
TGTGCCAGCAGCTTACGGGCACCGGGACTTAACACCGGGGAGCTGTTTTTT
CASSLRAPGLNTGELFF
>TRBJ1-1|-|-|TRBV19
TGTGCCAGTACCCTTTCCCTGACACTGATGAACACTGAAGCTTTCTTT
CASTLSLTLMNTEAFF
>TRBJ1-2|TRBD1|-|TRBV5-1
TGCGCCAGCAGCCCACGACAGGGCGATGGCTACACCTTC
CASSPRQGDGYTF
>TRBJ2-3|TRBD2|-|TRBV28
TGTGCCAGCAGTTTACCCCCCTGGGGGACTAGCGGCACAGATACGCAGTATTTT
CASSLPPWGTSGTDTQYF
>TRBJ2-1|TRBD2|-|TRBV19
TGTGCCAGTAAACTTAGCGGGGTCAGCTCCTACAATGAGCAGTTCTTC
CASKLSGVSSYNEQFF
>TRBJ1-6|TRBD1|once|TRBV28
TGTGCCAGCAGTTTCCCGACAGGGGGCGGTTCACCCCTCCACTTT
CASSFPTGGGSPLHF